Below, 32 T cell receptor beta chains from the same sample are listed, as sequenced in a study of shared clonotypes between healthy human individuals. Sequenced by immunoSEQ multiplex PCR; TCRdb stores in-frame clones only, minus some. The repertoire holds some 510,000 clones, with 60% to 85% as singletons. The material sequenced was PBMCs. The receptors stem from a woman in her 40s in good health. Some clones in this sample may be carry-over from other donors' samples.

This clone turned up a few times. The chain joins TRBV2 to TRBJ1-1; D remains ambiguous. CDR1 and CDR2 from the germline V gene are SNHLY and FYNNEI. The length of the CDR3 is 13 residues. Trimming pared 1 base from V and 1 base from J, leaving 4 bases between. CDR3 nucleotide sequence: TGTGCCAGCAGTGAAGAAGGGAACACTGAAGCTTTCTTT. Translated, it gives CASSEEGNTEAFF.

This clone was recorded once. The V call is TRBV18, the J call TRBJ2-1; D call uncertain. This CDR3 is 14 amino acids long. The germline V and J ends were trimmed by 2 bases and 2 bases, with 7 bases remaining between them. CDR1 and CDR2 (germline): KGHSH, LQKENI. CDR3 sequence: CASSPVSPYNEQFF. CDR3 DNA: TGTGCCAGCTCACCAGTCAGCCCCTACAATGAGCAGTTCTTC. Combining the CDR3 with reference TRBV18 and TRBJ2-1 gives the whole variable domain NAGVMQNPRHLVRRRGQEARLRCSPMKGHSHVYWYRQLPEEGLKFMVYLQKENIIDESGMPKERFSAEFPKEGPSILRIQQVVRGDSAAYFCASSPVSPYNEQFFGPGTRLTVL.

V is TRBV27 and J is TRBJ2-7, with TRBD2 identical over 14 bases. CDR1 and CDR2 from the germline V gene are MNHEY and SMNVEV (reference sequence). The CDR3 sequence is 18 residues long. V lost 4 bases and J lost 4; bases outside the gene matches: 12. In nucleotides, the CDR3 is TGTGCCAGCAGTTCTATCCTCAGACTAGCGGGAGGGTGGTACGAGCAGTACTTC. This translates into CASSSILRLAGGWYEQYF.

The J gene is TRBJ2-1, the V gene TRBV11-2; 13 bases are a match to TRBD2. Per germline, CDR1 SGHAT and CDR2 FQNNGV. V trimming: 0 bases; J trimming: 0 bases; junction bases outside the gene matches: 2. The CDR3 consists of 18 residues. The CDR3 reads CASSLDRLAGGSYNEQFF. The CDR3, as DNA: TGTGCCAGCAGCTTAGACCGACTAGCGGGAGGCTCCTACAATGAGCAGTTCTTC.

The CDR3 region has the DNA TGCGCCAGCAGCCAGGAGACTTACAATGAGCAGTTCTTC. This gives the protein CASSQETYNEQFF. The J gene is TRBJ2-1, the V gene TRBV4-3; D gene ambiguous. CDR3 length equals 13 residues. Germline assignment: CDR1 LGHNA and CDR2 YSLEER. V was cut by 3 bases and J by 4 bases, with 7 bases left in between.

This chain uses TRBV27 with TRBJ2-7; D is unclear. The V gene's germline CDR1 is MNHEY and CDR2 SMNVEV (reference sequence). V lost 1 base, J lost 0 bases, and 7 bases lay in between. CDR3 size: 14 residues. For the CDR3, the DNA is TGTGCCAGCAGTTTATTTCCGAGCTCCTACGAGCAGTACTTC. This encodes CASSLFPSSYEQYF.

The gene calls are TRBV18 and TRBJ2-6; a possible D gene is TRBD1 (5 bases). Germline loops: CDR1 KGHSH, CDR2 LQKENI. The V end was cut by 1 base, the J end by 0 bases, with 7 bases between. The CDR3 contains 16 residues. CDR3 residues: CASSPLDISGANVLTF. The DNA for the CDR3 is TGTGCCAGCTCACCACTGGACATCTCTGGGGCCAACGTCCTGACTTTC.

The rearrangement uses TRBV5-1 and TRBJ2-1; possibly TRBD2 for D (7 bases). This CDR3 has 14 amino acids. CDR1 SGHRS and CDR2 YFSETQ come from the germline V gene. Trimming cost V 4 bases and J 5 bases, with 13 bases left between them. The CDR3 DNA follows: TGCGCCAGCAGCACACAGGGAGGGGACAATGAGCAGTTCTTC. It translates to CASSTQGGDNEQFF.

This chain connects TRBV6-5 to TRBJ2-7; 12 bases line up with TRBD2. Losses at the gene ends were 5 bases for V and 5 bases for J; bases not matched to a gene: 4. From germline, CDR1 is MNHEY and CDR2 SVGAGI. This CDR3 spans 14 amino acids. Here the CDR3 reads CASSASGREDEQYF. DNA of the CDR3: TGTGCCAGCAGTGCTAGCGGGAGGGAGGACGAGCAGTACTTC.

The rearrangement joins TRBV30 to TRBJ2-1; 9 positions match TRBD1. V lost 5 bases, J lost 12 bases, and 5 bases stayed unmatched. The CDR3 is made up of 11 amino acids. Looked up from germline, CDR1 is GTSNPN and CDR2 is SVGIG (reference sequence). CDR3 protein: CAWYDRGGQFF. The CDR3 DNA reads TGTGCCTGGTACGACAGGGGGGGGCAGTTCTTC.

The rearrangement links TRBV6-1 to TRBJ2-2; D is unresolved. V lost 3 bases and J lost 1, with 12 bases in between. The CDR3 is made up of 16 amino acids. The V gene's germline CDR1 is MNHNS and CDR2 SASEGT. The CDR3 DNA reads TGTGCCAGCAGTGATCTCTCTAGAAGGAACACCGGGGAGCTGTTTTTT. This encodes CASSDLSRRNTGELFF.

The chain is built from TRBV5-1 and TRBJ1-2, with D maybe TRBD1 (6 bases). The CDR3 contains 15 residues. Germline loops: CDR1 SGHRS, CDR2 YFSETQ. Trimming stripped 0 bases from V and 8 bases from J, with 17 bases between. CDR3 sequence (DNA): TGCGCCAGCAGCTTGGCCCCGGACAGTCGGAGAGGCTACACCTTC. Translated: CASSLAPDSRRGYTF. The complete variable domain, with remaining parts taken from reference TRBV5-1 and TRBJ1-2, reads KAGVTQTPRYLIKTRGQQVTLSCSPISGHRSVSWYQQTPGQGLQFLFEYFSETQRNKGNFPGRFSGRQFSNSRSEMNVSTLELGDSALYLCASSLAPDSRRGYTFGSGTRLTVV.

The chain links TRBV10-3 to TRBJ2-1; D is ambiguous. Trimming removed 8 bases at V and 10 bases at J, with 18 bases between. The germline V gene has CDR1 ENHRY and CDR2 SYGVKD. The CDR3 consists of 13 residues. DNA for the CDR3: TGTGCCATCCGAGACAATGAGAGCAGCGAGCAGTTCTTC. It translates to CAIRDNESSEQFF.

The chain combines TRBV28 with TRBJ1-2; D ambiguous. V lost 2 bases and J 6 bases, leaving 7 bases between the germline ends. The germline CDR1 and CDR2 sequences are MDHEN and SYDVKM. The CDR3 has 12 residues. CDR3 sequence (DNA): TGTGCCAGCAGTTTACCCGAAAATGGCTACACCTTC. It encodes CASSLPENGYTF.

The chain is built from TRBV5-1 and TRBJ1-2; maybe TRBD1 (5 bases). CDR1 is SGHRS, CDR2 YFSETQ, per germline. This CDR3 comprises 18 residues. The germline V and J ends were trimmed by 0 bases and 4 bases, with 22 bases remaining between them. CDR3 sequence (DNA): TGCGCCAGCAGCTTGGCGCTACGGGACGGAAGAAGCCCCTATGGCTACACCTTC. It encodes CASSLALRDGRSPYGYTF.

The rearrangement links TRBV27 to TRBJ1-2, with D possibly TRBD1 on 5 matching bases. CDR3 length: 14 amino acids. Germline lookup yields CDR1 MNHEY and CDR2 SMNVEV (reference sequence). Between the trimmed V and J ends, which lost 3 bases and 8 bases, there was a span of 16 bases. CDR3 loop: CASSFSGTASGYTF. The CDR3 bases are TGTGCCAGCAGTTTCTCCGGGACGGCCTCCGGCTACACCTTC.

The rearrangement joins TRBV5-4 to TRBJ2-6, with 11 positions matching TRBD1. With V trimmed by 0 bases and J by 3 bases, 5 bases remained unmatched. The CDR3 totals 18 residues. Germline V lookup: CDR1 SGHNT, CDR2 YYREEE (reference sequence). The DNA for the CDR3 is TGTGCCAGCAGCTTGGGGACAGGGGGCTTTGTTGGGGCCAACGTCCTGACTTTC. Encoded protein: CASSLGTGGFVGANVLTF.

The V and J genes are TRBV7-8 and TRBJ1-5; 11 bases align to TRBD1. Germline loops: CDR1 SGHVS, CDR2 FQNEAQ. Trimming cost V 3 bases and J 6 bases; bases outside gene matches: 7. The CDR3 consists of 16 residues. Written as DNA, the CDR3 is TGTGCCAGCAGCTTGGCCGGGACAGGGGGTTTTCAGCCCCAGCATTTT. Its protein is CASSLAGTGGFQPQHF.

This chain links TRBV4-3 with TRBJ2-3; maybe TRBD2 (6 bases). Trimming pared 0 bases from V and 1 base from J, leaving 14 bases between. The CDR3 sequence is 17 residues long. The V gene's germline CDR1 is LGHNA and CDR2 YSLEER. The CDR3 here is CASSQDLGGLGTDTQYF. The DNA for the CDR3 is TGCGCCAGCAGCCAAGATTTGGGGGGTTTGGGCACAGATACGCAGTATTTT.

The chain has TRBV27 and TRBJ2-7; D gene ambiguous. CDR3 length equals 11 residues. Germline lookup yields CDR1 MNHEY and CDR2 SMNVEV (reference sequence). Trimming took off 6 bases at V and 6 bases at J, with 9 bases between the two ends. Here the CDR3 reads CASSGPTEQYF. DNA of the CDR3: TGTGCCAGCAGCGGGCCAACCGAGCAGTACTTC.

The chain couples TRBV30 to TRBJ2-4, with D possibly matching TRBD1 (5 bases). The CDR3 loop spans 14 amino acids. V dropped 6 bases and J dropped 6 bases, with 18 bases sitting between them. Per the germline V gene, CDR1 is GTSNPN and CDR2 is SVGIG (reference sequence). This CDR3 is CACTPQGVRNIQYF. The CDR3, as DNA: TGTGCCTGTACGCCCCAAGGGGTTAGAAACATTCAGTACTTC. Variable domain in full (rest from reference TRBV30 and TRBJ2-4): SQTIHQWPATLVQPVGSPLSLECTVEGTSNPNLYWYRQAAGRGLQLLFYSVGIGQISSEVPQNLSASRPQDRQFILSSKKLLLSDSGFYLCACTPQGVRNIQYFGAGTRLSVL.

This clone was found a few times. The genes are TRBV10-3 and TRBJ2-6, with 10 bases lining up with TRBD1. Looked up from germline, CDR1 is ENHRY and CDR2 is SYGVKD. The CDR3 consists of 23 residues. V shed 0 bases, J shed 0 bases, and the junction held 17 bases outside the gene matches. As DNA, the CDR3 is TGTGCCATCAGTGAGTCTGGGGGTAGGGGACAGGGGTTTCCCCTCTCTGGGGCCAACGTCCTGACTTTC. Protein product: CAISESGGRGQGFPLSGANVLTF.

J is TRBJ2-7 and V is TRBV28, with 7 bases aligning to TRBD1. V gave up 1 base and J gave up 0 bases; unmatched junction bases: 3. The CDR3 runs 15 residues. Germline lookup yields CDR1 MDHEN and CDR2 SYDVKM. The CDR3 is CASSLLGQSSYEQYF. In nucleotides, the CDR3 is TGTGCCAGCAGTTTATTGGGACAGAGCTCCTACGAGCAGTACTTC. Supplemented by reference TRBV28 and TRBJ2-7, the full variable domain reads DVKVTQSSRYLVKRTGEKVFLECVQDMDHENMFWYRQDPGLGLRLIYFSYDVKMKEKGDIPEGYSVSREKKERFSLILESASTNQTSMYLCASSLLGQSSYEQYFGPGTRLTVT.

The V call is TRBV6-6, the J call TRBJ1-2; the D is unclear. CDR3 size: 15 residues. CDR1 and CDR2 from the germline V gene are MNHNY and SVGAGI (reference sequence). Between the trimmed V and J ends, which lost 7 bases and 2 bases, there was a span of 17 bases. CDR3 nucleotides: TGTGCCAGCACCCTAGAGAGGCCCGAGAACTATGGCTACACCTTC. Protein product: CASTLERPENYGYTF.

The V and J genes are TRBV5-1 and TRBJ2-7, with TRBD2 matching over 9 bases. The V gene's germline CDR1 is SGHRS and CDR2 YFSETQ. This CDR3 spans 16 amino acids. V lost 1 base to trimming and J lost 1 base; unmatched junction nucleotides: 6. The chain's CDR3 is CASSLNVAGVSYEQYF. As DNA, the CDR3 is TGCGCCAGCAGCTTGAACGTAGCGGGAGTTTCCTACGAGCAGTACTTC.

The chain carries TRBV7-3 and TRBJ2-3; D ambiguous. Germline CDR1 reads SGHTA; CDR2 reads FQGTGA. This CDR3 region has 15 residues. Trimming left V 5 bases short and J 7 bases short, with 19 bases between. The CDR3 sequence is CASSPGAAGGNTQYF. The CDR3 nucleotides read TGTGCCAGCAGCCCTGGTGCGGCTGGTGGAAATACGCAGTATTTT.

The V gene is TRBV7-3, the J gene TRBJ2-1, with TRBD2 matching over 9 bases. Unmatched junction bases numbered 8, after V lost 3 bases and J lost 2 bases. Germline CDR1 SGHTA, CDR2 FQGTGA. CDR3 length equals 17 residues. The CDR3 sequence is CASSLPRLAATYNEQFF. In nucleotides, the CDR3 is TGTGCCAGCAGCTTGCCGCGACTAGCGGCAACCTACAATGAGCAGTTCTTC.

The chain employs TRBV18 and TRBJ2-7; 15 nucleotides agree with TRBD2. Germline assignment: CDR1 KGHSH and CDR2 LQKENI. The junction had 6 bases not matched to a gene; V was cut back by 3 bases and J by 6 bases. The CDR3 runs to 16 residues. CDR3: CASSPRLGLAGGEQYF. CDR3 sequence (DNA): TGTGCCAGCTCACCGAGGTTGGGACTAGCGGGAGGCGAGCAGTACTTC.

V gene TRBV7-2 combines with J gene TRBJ2-7; 8 positions agree with TRBD1. The CDR3 contains 14 residues. CDR1 SGHTA and CDR2 FQGNSA come from the germline V gene. J gave up 2 bases and V 3 bases, and 3 bases lay outside the gene matches. The CDR3 sequence: CASSLGQETYEQYF. CDR3 DNA: TGTGCCAGCAGCTTGGGACAGGAAACCTACGAGCAGTACTTC.

The chain combines TRBV28 with TRBJ1-1, with D perhaps TRBD1 (5 bases). V was pared by 4 bases and J by 7 bases, with 10 bases between. This CDR3 is built from 12 residues. Germline V gene lookup returns CDR1 MDHEN and CDR2 SYDVKM. In DNA form, the CDR3 reads TGTGCCAGCAGTTGGGGCAGACTTGAAGCTTTCTTT. Protein sequence: CASSWGRLEAFF.

The rearrangement links TRBV7-9 to TRBJ2-4; TRBD2 aligns across 10 bases. CDR1 is SEHNR, CDR2 FQNEAQ, per germline (reference sequence). Trimming at V came to 0 bases and at J to 6 bases, leaving 8 bases not matched to a gene. The CDR3 has 17 residues. Here the CDR3 reads CASSLASSGSGGNIQYF. CDR3 coding DNA: TGTGCCAGCAGCTTAGCATCTAGCGGGAGTGGAGGAAACATTCAGTACTTC.

The rearrangement links TRBV30 to TRBJ2-7; 7 positions agree with TRBD2. Germline loops: CDR1 GTSNPN, CDR2 SVGIG (reference sequence). This CDR3 contains 13 residues. Trimming took 4 bases from V and 7 from J; bases not matched to a gene: 10. The CDR3 DNA follows: TGTGCCTGGACTCGACGCGGGAGTCGTGAGCAGTACTTC. This encodes CAWTRRGSREQYF.